This T cell receptor beta chain was found in a study of blood T cells in healthy people across ages (dated by TCRdb to 2014 to 2015). For context, the study as a whole: Template switching captured roughly one uniquely barcoded TCR beta cDNA molecule per two T cells in model experiments. To track age-related changes in TCR beta repertoire diversity, the study relied on deep sequencing normalized with unique cDNA molecular identifiers. Four age groups were formed from the donors: young (average roughly 16 years), middle-aged (around 39), aged (more than 55) and long-lived (about 80). To avoid experimental bias, donors of different ages were distributed randomly across sequencing lanes. For two donors (one aged 18 to 29 and one aged 80 or older), the study analyzed two additional independent replicas of 1 million unique cDNA reads from the same blood draw.

The donors were 40 or so Caucasian individuals from Russia, aged roughly 6 to 90 years, who were systemically healthy. Roughly 10 milliliters of peripheral blood were drawn from each donor into EDTA-treated Vacutainer tubes. Ficoll-Paque density-gradient centrifugation was used to isolate PBMCs, with at least 6 million obtained per sample. Trizol reagent was used to extract total RNA from PBMCs, with at least 6 micrograms per sample. Naive CD45RAhigh/CD27high T cell percentages were measured by flow cytometry on a PBMC aliquot from every donor. Including cysteine and phenylalanine, the CDR3 has 13 amino acids. CDR3 DNA is the only sequence kept; it has 39 bases, read in frame from the first base. The junction shows trimming of 3 bases on V and 4 bases on J, plus 10 bases between the germline ends. The germline V gene (reference sequence) specifies SGHKS as CDR1 and YYEKEE as CDR2. Broader findings and caveats from the paper: Estimates of total diversity from one million sequenced T cells were regarded as lower bounds and underestimates. Bulk unsorted PBMC profiling prevented conclusive comparison of naive and antigen-experienced compartments. Because the CMV infection status of the donors was unknown, age-related changes in expanded clonotypes may potentially have been confounded. Observed TCR beta diversity per million T cells fell roughly linearly with age, and a significant reduction was already apparent by age about 43. Observed TCR beta diversity correlated strongly with the percentage of naive T cells measured by flow cytometry. The long-lived group showed more naive CD4+ T cells, fewer expanded clones and increased TCR diversity than the aged group, suggesting age selection.

There are a few counts of this clonotype. The antigen it binds to is not known. Base qualities were left out, and no much larger clone turns up one base away. Preparation of the library involved 5' RACE. These reads were obtained on an Illumina HiSeq 2500. A second PCR of roughly 7 to 12 cycles was run with a J-beta primer mix and a sample-barcoded 5' primer. A template-switch 5' adaptor carrying 12 random nucleotides introduced a unique molecular identifier onto each TCR beta cDNA molecule. At least 2.5 million CDR3-containing paired-end reads were obtained from each sample. The Mint cDNA synthesis kit, primed by a TRBC-specific oligonucleotide, was used to synthesize first-strand cDNA from all RNA. All cDNA was treated with uracil-DNA glycosylase and then went through a first 18-cycle PCR with the universal primers M1SS and BC2_uni_R. Concerning the study's data processing: For normalization, 1 million high-quality reads, each with a distinct molecular identifier, were randomly selected from each sample. Instead of being binned into consensus sequences, reads with shared molecular identifiers were discarded. MiTCR, set to a Q25 quality threshold and the strictest error-elimination algorithm, was used for CDR3 identification, clonotype clustering and error correction. A nonparametric unseen species model with Euler transformation was used to estimate lower-bound total TCR beta diversity. TCRdb's own reprocessing of the public reads used fastp at Q25 and MiXCR and kept productive beta chains. Each CDR3 protein appears once, grouped with its most common genes and DNA. These V and J calls rely on TCRdb rather than the paper's analysis. This sample holds some 1.5 million distinct CDR3 sequences; about 30% were observed only once. Roughly 8% of the sample goes to the ten largest clones.

This chain is built from TRBV5-5 and TRBJ2-5; tentative D gene TRBD2, with 6 bases matching. The sequence was collected from a woman in her 30s in good health. Material for sequencing was blood. The DNA is as follows: TGTGCCAGCAGCTGGCCAGCGGGAGAGACCCAGTACTTC. It specifies CASSWPAGETQYF.